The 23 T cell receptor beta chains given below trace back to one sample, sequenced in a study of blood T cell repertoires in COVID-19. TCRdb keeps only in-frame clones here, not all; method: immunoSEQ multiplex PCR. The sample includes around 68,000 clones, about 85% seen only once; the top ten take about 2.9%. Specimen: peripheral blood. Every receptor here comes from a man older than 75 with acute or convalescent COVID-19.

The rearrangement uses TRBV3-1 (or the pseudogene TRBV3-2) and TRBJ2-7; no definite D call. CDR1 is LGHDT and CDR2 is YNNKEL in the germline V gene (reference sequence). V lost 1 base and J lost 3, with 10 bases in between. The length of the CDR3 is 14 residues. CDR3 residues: CASSQVPGFYEQYF. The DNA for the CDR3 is TGTGCCAGCAGCCAAGTCCCGGGTTTCTACGAGCAGTACTTC.

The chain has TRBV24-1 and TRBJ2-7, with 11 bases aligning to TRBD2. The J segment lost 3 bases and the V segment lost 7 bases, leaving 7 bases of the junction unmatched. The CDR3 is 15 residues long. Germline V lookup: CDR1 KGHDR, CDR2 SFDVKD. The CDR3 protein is CATSAGTSGGYEQYF. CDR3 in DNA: TGTGCCACCAGCGCAGGGACTAGCGGAGGCTACGAGCAGTACTTC.

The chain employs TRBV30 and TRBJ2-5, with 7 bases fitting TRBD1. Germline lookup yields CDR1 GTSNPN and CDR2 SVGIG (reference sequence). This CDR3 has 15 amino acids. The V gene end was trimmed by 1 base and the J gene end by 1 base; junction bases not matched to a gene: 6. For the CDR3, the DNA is TGTGCCTGGAGTGGGGACAGAATCTTCCAAGAGACCCAGTACTTC. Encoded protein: CAWSGDRIFQETQYF. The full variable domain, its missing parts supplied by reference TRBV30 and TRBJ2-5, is SQTIHQWPATLVQPVGSPLSLECTVEGTSNPNLYWYRQAAGRGLQLLFYSVGIGQISSEVPQNLSASRPQDRQFILSSKKLLLSDSGFYLCAWSGDRIFQETQYFGPGTRLLVL.

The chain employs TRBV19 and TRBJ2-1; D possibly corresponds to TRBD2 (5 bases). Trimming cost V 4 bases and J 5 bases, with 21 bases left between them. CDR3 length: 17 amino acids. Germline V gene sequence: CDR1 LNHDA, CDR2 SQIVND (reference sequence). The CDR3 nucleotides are TGTGCCAGTAGTAAAGGACCCGGGAATTGGGCTCACAATGAGCAGTTCTTC. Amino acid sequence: CASSKGPGNWAHNEQFF.

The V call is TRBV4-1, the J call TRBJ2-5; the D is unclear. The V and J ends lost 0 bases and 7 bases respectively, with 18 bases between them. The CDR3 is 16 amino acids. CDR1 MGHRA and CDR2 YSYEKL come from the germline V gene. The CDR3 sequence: CASSQEWPLKIVTQYF. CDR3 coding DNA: TGCGCCAGCAGCCAAGAATGGCCCCTGAAGATCGTGACCCAGTACTTC.

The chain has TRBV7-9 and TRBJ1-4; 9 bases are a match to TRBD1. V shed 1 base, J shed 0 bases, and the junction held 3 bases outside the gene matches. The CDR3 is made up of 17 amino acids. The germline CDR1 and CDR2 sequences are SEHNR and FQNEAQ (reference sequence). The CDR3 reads CASSLGTGVATNEKLFF. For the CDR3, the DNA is TGTGCCAGCAGCTTAGGGACAGGGGTTGCAACTAATGAAAAACTGTTTTTT.

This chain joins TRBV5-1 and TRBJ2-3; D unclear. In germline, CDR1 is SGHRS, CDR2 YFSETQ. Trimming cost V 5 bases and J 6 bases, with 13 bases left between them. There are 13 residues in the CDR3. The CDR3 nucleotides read TGCGCCAGCAGTCCCTACACAGTGGATACGCAGTATTTT. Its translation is CASSPYTVDTQYF.

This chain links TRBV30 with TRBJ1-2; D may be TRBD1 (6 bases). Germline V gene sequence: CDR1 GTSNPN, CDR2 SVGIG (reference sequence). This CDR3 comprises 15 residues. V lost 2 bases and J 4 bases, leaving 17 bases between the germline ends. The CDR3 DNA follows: TGTGCCTGGAGTATTAGACAGGTCGGTAGCTATGGCTACACCTTC. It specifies CAWSIRQVGSYGYTF.

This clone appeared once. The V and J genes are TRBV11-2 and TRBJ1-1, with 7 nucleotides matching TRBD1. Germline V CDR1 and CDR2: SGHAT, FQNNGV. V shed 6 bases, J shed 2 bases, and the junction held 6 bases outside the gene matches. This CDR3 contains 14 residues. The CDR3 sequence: CASRQQGRNTEAFF. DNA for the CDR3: TGTGCCAGCAGGCAACAGGGGCGTAACACTGAAGCTTTCTTT.

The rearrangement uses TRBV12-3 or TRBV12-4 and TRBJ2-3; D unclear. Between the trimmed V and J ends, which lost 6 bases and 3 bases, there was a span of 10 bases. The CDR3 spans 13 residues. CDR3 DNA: TGTGCCAGCAGAACCAGGCAGACAGATACGCAGTATTTT. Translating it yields CASRTRQTDTQYF.

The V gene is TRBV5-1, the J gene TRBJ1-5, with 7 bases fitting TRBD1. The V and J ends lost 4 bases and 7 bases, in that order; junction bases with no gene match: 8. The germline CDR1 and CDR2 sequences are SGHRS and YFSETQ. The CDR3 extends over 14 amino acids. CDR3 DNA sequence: TGCGCCAGCAGCCCACAGGGGTTCGGCCAGCCCCAGCATTTT. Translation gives CASSPQGFGQPQHF.

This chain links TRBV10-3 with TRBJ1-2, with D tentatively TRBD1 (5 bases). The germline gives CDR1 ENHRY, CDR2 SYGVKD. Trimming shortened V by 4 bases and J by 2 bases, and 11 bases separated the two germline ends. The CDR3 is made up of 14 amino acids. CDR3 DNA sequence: TGTGCCATCAGTGCGGCAGGACACAACTATGGCTACACCTTC. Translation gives CAISAAGHNYGYTF.

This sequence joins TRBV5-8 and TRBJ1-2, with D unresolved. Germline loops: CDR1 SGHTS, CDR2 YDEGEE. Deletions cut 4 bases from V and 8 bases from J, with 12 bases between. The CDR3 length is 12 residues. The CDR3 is CASSLPVTGYTF. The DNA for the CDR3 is TGTGCCAGCAGCCTACCGGTAACCGGCTACACCTTC.

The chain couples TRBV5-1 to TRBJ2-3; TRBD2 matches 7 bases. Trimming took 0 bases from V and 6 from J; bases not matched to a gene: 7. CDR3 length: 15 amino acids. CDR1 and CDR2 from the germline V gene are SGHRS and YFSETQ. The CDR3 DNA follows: TGCGCCAGCAGCTTGGCGGGGAGGGCCGAGGATACGCAGTATTTT. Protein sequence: CASSLAGRAEDTQYF.

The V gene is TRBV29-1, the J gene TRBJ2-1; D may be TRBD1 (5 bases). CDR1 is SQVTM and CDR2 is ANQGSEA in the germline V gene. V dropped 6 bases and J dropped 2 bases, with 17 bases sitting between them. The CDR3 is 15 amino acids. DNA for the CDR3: TGCAGCGTCCTCGGCCCAGGGAAAGCCTACAATGAGCAGTTCTTC. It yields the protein CSVLGPGKAYNEQFF.

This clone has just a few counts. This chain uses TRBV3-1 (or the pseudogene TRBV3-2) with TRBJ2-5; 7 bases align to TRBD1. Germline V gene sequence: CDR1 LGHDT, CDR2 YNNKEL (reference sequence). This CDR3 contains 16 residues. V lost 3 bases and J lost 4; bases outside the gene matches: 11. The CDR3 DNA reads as TGTGCCAGCAGCCATAAAGGGGGCAGGTCGGTAGAGACCCAGTACTTC. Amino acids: CASSHKGGRSVETQYF.

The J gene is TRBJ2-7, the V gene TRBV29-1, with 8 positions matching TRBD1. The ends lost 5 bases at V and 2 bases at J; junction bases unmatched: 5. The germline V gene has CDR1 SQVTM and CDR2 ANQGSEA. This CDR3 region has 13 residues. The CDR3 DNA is TGCAGCGTTTCCACAGGGGGACCCTACGAGCAGTACTTC. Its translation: CSVSTGGPYEQYF.

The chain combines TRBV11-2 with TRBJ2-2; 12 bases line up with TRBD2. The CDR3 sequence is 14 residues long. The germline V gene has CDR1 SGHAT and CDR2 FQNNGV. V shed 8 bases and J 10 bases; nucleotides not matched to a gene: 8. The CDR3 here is CASQTPSGRVELFF. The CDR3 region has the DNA TGTGCCAGCCAGACCCCTAGCGGGAGGGTGGAGCTGTTTTTT.

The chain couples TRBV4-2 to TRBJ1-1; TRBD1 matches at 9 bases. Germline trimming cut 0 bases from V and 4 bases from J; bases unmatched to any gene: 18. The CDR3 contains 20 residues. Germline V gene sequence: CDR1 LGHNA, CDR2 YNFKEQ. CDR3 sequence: CASSQDRAGFSGTGSTEAFF. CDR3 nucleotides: TGTGCCAGCAGCCAAGATCGAGCTGGGTTCTCCGGGACAGGGAGCACTGAAGCTTTCTTT.

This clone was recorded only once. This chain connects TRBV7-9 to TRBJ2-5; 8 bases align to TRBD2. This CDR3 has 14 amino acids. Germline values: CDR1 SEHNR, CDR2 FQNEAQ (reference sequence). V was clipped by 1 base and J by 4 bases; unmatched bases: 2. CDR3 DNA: TGTGCCAGCAGCTTAGGAGGGACTAGAGAGACCCAGTACTTC. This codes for CASSLGGTRETQYF.

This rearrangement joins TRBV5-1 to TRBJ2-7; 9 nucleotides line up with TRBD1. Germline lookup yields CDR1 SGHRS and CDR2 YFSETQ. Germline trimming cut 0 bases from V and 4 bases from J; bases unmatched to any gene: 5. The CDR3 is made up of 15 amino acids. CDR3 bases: TGCGCCAGCAGCTTGGAGGGACAGGGACCTTACGAGCAGTACTTC. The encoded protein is CASSLEGQGPYEQYF.

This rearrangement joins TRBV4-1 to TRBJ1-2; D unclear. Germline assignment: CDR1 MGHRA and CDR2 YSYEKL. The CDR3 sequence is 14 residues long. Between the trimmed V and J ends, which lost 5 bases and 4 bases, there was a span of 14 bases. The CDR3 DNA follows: TGCGCCAGCAGCGCCCGAGAACAGAGCTATGGCTACACCTTC. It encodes CASSAREQSYGYTF.

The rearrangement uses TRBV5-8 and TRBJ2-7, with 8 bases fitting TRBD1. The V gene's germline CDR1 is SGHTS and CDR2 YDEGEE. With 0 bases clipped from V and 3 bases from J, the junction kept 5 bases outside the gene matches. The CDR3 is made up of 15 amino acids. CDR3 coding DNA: TGTGCCAGCAGCTTGGCAGGACAGGGCATCTACGAGCAGTACTTC. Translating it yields CASSLAGQGIYEQYF.